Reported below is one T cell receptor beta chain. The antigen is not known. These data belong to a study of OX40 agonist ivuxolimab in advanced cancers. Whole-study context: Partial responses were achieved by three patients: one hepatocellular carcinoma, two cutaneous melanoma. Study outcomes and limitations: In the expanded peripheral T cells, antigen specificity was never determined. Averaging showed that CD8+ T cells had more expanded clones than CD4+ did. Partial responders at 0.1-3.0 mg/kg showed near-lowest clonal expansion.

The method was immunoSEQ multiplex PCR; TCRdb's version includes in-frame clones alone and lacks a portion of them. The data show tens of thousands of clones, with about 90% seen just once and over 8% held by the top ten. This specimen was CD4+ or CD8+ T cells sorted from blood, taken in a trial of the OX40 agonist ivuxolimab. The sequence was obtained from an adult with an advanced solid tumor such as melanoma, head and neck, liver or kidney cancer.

CDR3 amino acids: CAISNDRGGNQPQHF. CDR3 DNA: TGTGCCATCAGCAACGACAGGGGAGGCAATCAGCCCCAGCATTTT. The V call is TRBV10-3, the J call TRBJ1-5; TRBD1 matches 8 bases. Per the germline V gene, CDR1 is ENHRY and CDR2 is SYGVKD. There are 15 residues in the CDR3. V was pared by 6 bases and J by 2 bases, with 6 bases of the junction left unmatched.